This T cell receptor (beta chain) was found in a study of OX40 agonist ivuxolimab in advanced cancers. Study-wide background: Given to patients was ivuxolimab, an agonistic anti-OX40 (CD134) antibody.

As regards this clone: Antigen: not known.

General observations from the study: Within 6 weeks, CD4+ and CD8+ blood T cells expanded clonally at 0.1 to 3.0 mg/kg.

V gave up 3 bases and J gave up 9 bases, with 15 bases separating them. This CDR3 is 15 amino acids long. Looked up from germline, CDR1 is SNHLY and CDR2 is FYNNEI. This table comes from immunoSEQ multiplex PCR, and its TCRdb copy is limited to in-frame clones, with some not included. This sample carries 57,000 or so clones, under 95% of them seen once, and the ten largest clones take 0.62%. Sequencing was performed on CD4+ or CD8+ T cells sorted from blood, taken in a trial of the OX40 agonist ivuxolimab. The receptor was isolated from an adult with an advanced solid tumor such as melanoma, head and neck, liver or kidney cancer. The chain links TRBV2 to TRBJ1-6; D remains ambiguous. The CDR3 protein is CASSENINGISPLHF. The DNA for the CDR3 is TGTGCCAGCAGTGAGAATATAAATGGGATTTCACCCCTCCACTTT.